Following are 24 T cell receptor beta chains from one sample sequenced in a study of blood T cell repertoires in COVID-19. Data came from immunoSEQ multiplex PCR; TCRdb stores just in-frame clones and leaves some out. Of about 410,000 clones in the sample, just over 85% were seen once. The specimen sequenced was peripheral blood. These receptors were collected from a woman aged 25 to 45 with active or convalescent COVID-19.

The rearrangement joins TRBV5-4 to TRBJ2-5; TRBD2 might be the D (5 bases). Germline values: CDR1 SGHNT, CDR2 YYREEE (reference sequence). The CDR3 contains 15 residues. Trimming took 4 bases from V and 3 from J, leaving 16 bases between them. The CDR3 region is CASSGTGIGEETQYF. In DNA form, the CDR3 reads TGTGCCAGCAGCGGCACCGGGATAGGAGAAGAGACCCAGTACTTC.

V is TRBV6-5 and J is TRBJ1-6; a possible D gene is TRBD1 (6 bases). This CDR3 is 12 amino acids long. V lost 6 bases and J lost 8, with 8 bases in between. CDR1 and CDR2 from the germline V gene are MNHEY and SVGAGI. The CDR3 here is CASSRQDSPLHF. CDR3 nucleotide sequence: TGTGCCAGCAGCCGACAGGATTCACCCCTCCACTTT.

The chain joins TRBV20-1 to TRBJ1-6; no clear D. Trimming stripped 3 bases from V and 8 bases from J, with 11 bases between. The CDR3 is made up of 13 amino acids. Germline CDR1 reads DFQATT; CDR2 reads SNEGSKA (reference sequence). The chain's CDR3 is CSASSQVDSPLHF. CDR3 bases: TGCAGTGCTAGTAGCCAGGTCGATTCACCCCTCCACTTT.

The CDR3 loop is CASSPPAGLAVLEQFF. The CDR3 DNA reads as TGTGCCAGCAGCCCCCCTGCAGGACTAGCGGTTCTTGAGCAGTTCTTC. The rearrangement uses TRBV13 and TRBJ2-1; 10 bases agree with TRBD2. The CDR3 consists of 16 residues. CDR1 and CDR2 from the germline V gene are PRHDT and FYEKMQ (reference sequence). The ends lost 5 bases at V and 9 bases at J; junction bases unmatched: 13. Based on the CDR3 plus reference TRBV13 and TRBJ2-1, the full variable domain is AAGVIQSPRHLIKEKRETATLKCYPIPRHDTVYWYQQGPGQDPQFLISFYEKMQSDKGSIPDRFSAQQFSDYHSELNMSSLELGDSALYFCASSPPAGLAVLEQFFGPGTRLTVL.

This clone came up once. V is TRBV6-5 and J is TRBJ2-7; D may be TRBD1 (7 bases). CDR3 size: 14 residues. In germline, CDR1 is MNHEY, CDR2 SVGAGI. V lost 8 bases, J lost 4 bases, and 18 bases lay in between. CDR3 nucleotides: TGTGCCAGCCTCGCAGGAGGGACAGAGTACGAGCAGTACTTC. This translates into CASLAGGTEYEQYF.

The chain carries TRBV19 and TRBJ1-1; D possibly corresponds to TRBD1 (6 bases). The CDR3 covers 16 residues. Looked up from germline, CDR1 is LNHDA and CDR2 is SQIVND (reference sequence). Trimming shortened V by 3 bases and J by 1 base, and 15 bases separated the two germline ends. CDR3 amino acids: CASSIEFWGQNTEAFF. The DNA for the CDR3 is TGTGCCAGTAGTATCGAATTCTGGGGGCAGAACACTGAAGCTTTCTTT.

The V gene is TRBV19, the J gene TRBJ2-1; D possibly corresponds to TRBD1 (5 bases). The germline V and J ends were trimmed by 3 bases and 9 bases, with 15 bases remaining between them. The germline V gene encodes CDR1 LNHDA and CDR2 SQIVND (reference sequence). CDR3 length equals 14 residues. The CDR3, as DNA: TGTGCCAGTAGTATGGATGTAGGGGCCGGTGAGCAGTTCTTC. The encoded protein is CASSMDVGAGEQFF.

This chain's CDR3 is CASSPSAGSGANVLTF. The DNA of the CDR3 is TGCGCCAGCAGCCCTTCCGCAGGATCTGGGGCCAACGTCCTGACTTTC. The V call is TRBV5-1, the J call TRBJ2-6; D gene ambiguous. V dropped 4 bases and J dropped 1 base, with 12 bases sitting between them. There are 16 residues in the CDR3. CDR1 and CDR2 from the germline V gene are SGHRS and YFSETQ.

The chain is built from TRBV18 and TRBJ1-2; tentatively, D is TRBD1 (5 bases). The V gene's germline CDR1 is KGHSH and CDR2 LQKENI. The CDR3 runs 17 residues. Trimming removed 0 bases at V and 6 bases at J, with 20 bases between. This CDR3 is CASSPPGWVPGTDGYTF. The CDR3 DNA sequence: TGTGCCAGCTCACCACCGGGTTGGGTGCCAGGGACTGATGGCTACACCTTC.

V gene TRBV27 combines with J gene TRBJ1-1; D gene unclear. Per germline, CDR1 MNHEY and CDR2 SMNVEV (reference sequence). V was cut by 3 bases and J by 1 base, with 6 bases left in between. The CDR3 extends over 13 amino acids. The CDR3 reads CASSFRSNTEAFF. The CDR3 region has the DNA TGTGCCAGCAGTTTTCGGTCGAACACTGAAGCTTTCTTT.

The CDR3 protein is CASSLLQGRDEQFF. In DNA, the CDR3 is TGTGCCAGCAGCTTATTGCAGGGTCGAGATGAGCAGTTCTTC. The chain couples TRBV7-8 to TRBJ2-1, with a tentative D call TRBD1 (5 bases). Germline assignment: CDR1 SGHVS and CDR2 FQNEAQ. This CDR3 has 14 amino acids. The V gene lost 2 bases and the J gene lost 8 bases, with 13 bases spanning the gap.

The chain combines TRBV19 with TRBJ1-4, with 12 bases fitting TRBD1. The CDR3 is 14 residues long. Looked up from germline, CDR1 is LNHDA and CDR2 is SQIVND (reference sequence). Trimming at V came to 8 bases and at J to 7 bases, leaving 5 bases not matched to a gene. The CDR3 bases are TGTGCCAGTCGGGACAGGGGGCTTGGTGAAAAACTGTTTTTT. This translates into CASRDRGLGEKLFF.

The chain couples TRBV19 to TRBJ2-7; TRBD1 is a possible D gene (6 bases). Germline CDR1 and CDR2: LNHDA and SQIVND (reference sequence). The CDR3 length is 15 residues. V shed 3 bases and J shed 5 bases, with 17 bases lying between them. CDR3 nucleotide sequence: TGTGCCAGTAGTATGACCGGGACATCCGTCCACGAGCAGTACTTC. Translation: CASSMTGTSVHEQYF. The complete variable domain, with remaining parts taken from reference TRBV19 and TRBJ2-7, reads DGGITQSPKYLFRKEGQNVTLSCEQNLNHDAMYWYRQDPGQGLRLIYYSQIVNDFQKGDIAEGYSVSREKKESFPLTVTSAQKNPTAFYLCASSMTGTSVHEQYFGPGTRLTVT.

CDR3 loop: CASSVQGGNQPQHF. DNA for the CDR3: TGTGCCAGCAGTGTACAGGGGGGCAATCAGCCCCAGCATTTT. This chain joins TRBV27 and TRBJ1-5, with 8 positions matching TRBD1. CDR1 MNHEY and CDR2 SMNVEV come from the germline V gene (reference sequence). The trim removed 5 bases at V and 2 bases at J, leaving 2 bases unmatched. The CDR3 totals 14 residues.

The chain links TRBV7-9 to TRBJ1-1; 7 nucleotides match TRBD1. There are 15 residues in the CDR3. Germline V gives CDR1 SEHNR, CDR2 FQNEAQ (reference sequence). After removal of 3 bases from V and 7 bases from J, the junction contained 11 bases not matched to a gene. CDR3: CASSLQGGGLVEAFF. DNA of the CDR3: TGTGCCAGCAGCTTGCAGGGGGGCGGTCTGGTTGAAGCTTTCTTT.

J is TRBJ2-2 and V is TRBV5-5; TRBD1 might be the D (5 bases). The CDR3 loop spans 13 amino acids. V lost 0 bases, J lost 7 bases, and 7 bases lay in between. Germline V lookup: CDR1 SGHKS, CDR2 YYEKEE (reference sequence). The CDR3, as DNA: TGTGCCAGCAGCTTGGAAGGGGACGGGGAGCTGTTTTTT. Its protein is CASSLEGDGELFF.

The rearrangement links TRBV3-1 (or the pseudogene TRBV3-2) to TRBJ1-2; TRBD1 matches at 11 bases. CDR1 is LGHDT, CDR2 YNNKEL, per germline (reference sequence). This CDR3 contains 16 residues. After removal of 0 bases from V and 7 bases from J, the junction contained 7 bases not matched to a gene. CDR3 residues: CASSQDLGTGGGGYTF. CDR3 nucleotide sequence: TGTGCCAGCAGCCAAGATCTGGGGACAGGGGGTGGTGGCTACACCTTC.

This clone occurred once. This chain joins TRBV29-1 and TRBJ2-1, with 14 bases that match TRBD2. Germline V gene lookup returns CDR1 SQVTM and CDR2 ANQGSEA. The CDR3 totals 17 residues. Losses at the gene ends were 4 bases for V and 9 bases for J; bases not matched to a gene: 14. CDR3 sequence reads: CSVVVFGTSGRRSEQFF. CDR3 nucleotide sequence: TGCAGCGTTGTAGTTTTTGGGACTAGCGGGAGAAGGAGTGAGCAGTTCTTC.

J is TRBJ2-5 and V is TRBV6-5, with D maybe TRBD2 (5 bases). Trimming took off 8 bases at V and 5 bases at J, with 6 bases between the two ends. This CDR3 is built from 10 residues. Germline CDR1 is MNHEY and CDR2 is SVGAGI. The CDR3, as DNA: TGTGCCAGCTGGGAGGAGACCCAGTACTTC. Translating it yields CASWEETQYF.

This chain connects TRBV3-1 (or the pseudogene TRBV3-2) to TRBJ2-6, with D tentatively TRBD2 (5 bases). The CDR3 is 16 residues long. V was shortened by 0 bases and J by 0 bases, with 6 bases between the two germline ends. The V gene's germline CDR1 is LGHDT and CDR2 YNNKEL (reference sequence). This chain's CDR3 is CASSQDRGSGANVLTF. CDR3 nucleotides: TGTGCCAGCAGCCAAGATCGGGGCTCTGGGGCCAACGTCCTGACTTTC.

A remark on this clone: A junction end diverges from the germline sequence, so it may reflect a read error. The chain recombines TRBV4-1 with TRBJ2-5; 12 nucleotides match TRBD2. The germline gives CDR1 MGHRA, CDR2 YSYEKL. The CDR3 loop spans 15 amino acids. Written as DNA, the CDR3 is TGCGCCAGCAGCCAAGACGGGACTAGCGGGTCCCTTTTGGACTTC. Amino acids: CASSQDGTSGSLLDF.

DNA for the CDR3: TGTGCCAGCAGTTCGACTGAAGGGGCATACGACGAGCAGTACTTC. Translating gives CASSSTEGAYDEQYF. The chain couples TRBV6-5 to TRBJ2-7, with D possibly TRBD1 on 5 matching bases. Per the germline V gene, CDR1 is MNHEY and CDR2 is SVGAGI. This CDR3 is 15 amino acids long. Trimming removed 4 bases at V and 5 bases at J, with 18 bases between.

The chain uses TRBV12-2 and TRBJ2-2; TRBD1 was called by the table and not checked on the DNA. TRBV12-2 is reported as a pseudogene. This CDR3 region has 16 residues. The CDR3 region has the DNA TGTGCAAGTCGCTTAGTTGGCAGGGTTTATCCCGGGGAGCTGTTTTTT. Translated: CASRLVGRVYPGELFF.

The chain combines TRBV10-2 with TRBJ1-4; 9 nucleotides align to TRBD1. Per germline, CDR1 WSHSY and CDR2 SAAADI. The CDR3 extends over 15 amino acids. The ends lost 0 bases at V and 10 bases at J; junction bases unmatched: 6. The CDR3 sequence: CASSESMGQGGKLFF. The CDR3 DNA sequence: TGCGCCAGCAGTGAGTCGATGGGACAGGGAGGAAAACTGTTTTTT.